This TCR beta chain was recovered during a study of blood T cell repertoires in COVID-19. V was cut by 3 bases and J by 8 bases, with 13 bases left in between. This CDR3 spans 13 amino acids. Sequencing used immunoSEQ multiplex PCR; TCRdb keeps in-frame clones, though not all of them. The table shows almost 200,000 clones, with 70% to 80% occurring only once. This clonotype was sampled from a middle-aged woman with COVID-19, enrolled during active disease. The source material was peripheral blood. This chain uses TRBV12-3 or TRBV12-4 with TRBJ1-2, with D tentatively TRBD1 (6 bases). The CDR3 nucleotides are TGTGCCAGCAGTTTCCGAGGGGGTACGGGCTACACCTTC. As protein: CASSFRGGTGYTF.